This TCR beta chain was obtained from a study of blood T cell repertoires in COVID-19. This clone was recorded only once. Germline V gives CDR1 LGHDT, CDR2 YNNKEL (reference sequence). The germline V and J ends were trimmed by 0 bases and 9 bases, with 12 bases remaining between them. The CDR3 totals 15 residues. Profiling relied on immunoSEQ multiplex PCR, and the TCRdb table lists in-frame clones only, not all of them. The data hold fewer than 150,000 clones, with around 87% observed a single time. The rearrangement joins TRBV3-1 (or the pseudogene TRBV3-2) to TRBJ1-6; D not certain. The material sequenced was peripheral blood. The receptor was derived from a woman aged 40 to 50 with acute or convalescent COVID-19. The CDR3 DNA is TGTGCCAGCAGCCAAGAACCCTCGGGTGGTTCACCCCTCCACTTT. Translation gives CASSQEPSGGSPLHF.